This T cell receptor (beta chain) was retrieved from a study of CD8 T cells in ankylosing spondylitis. Broader study findings: Among TCR beta sequences, a motif of about 8 highly homologous variants appeared characteristic of ankylosing spondylitis blood.

This clonotype was seen many times. Its antigen remains unidentified. The CDR3 is 15 amino acids. Per germline, CDR1 LGHNA and CDR2 YSLEER. With V trimmed by 1 base and J by 4 bases, 2 bases remained unmatched. TCRdb independently ran MiXCR on the 5' RACE reads; one entry per CDR3 protein. The table records about 200,000 distinct CDR3 sequences, 5.5% to 7.5% of them present only once. The sample taken for sequencing was blood, either unsorted or a sorted T cell fraction (not recorded which). V usage is TRBV4-3 and J usage is TRBJ1-3, with 9 bases fitting TRBD1. The sequence derives from a male donor with ankylosing spondylitis. The CDR3 here is CASSQGTGAGNTIYF. In nucleotides, the CDR3 is TGCGCCAGCAGCCAAGGGACAGGGGCAGGAAACACCATATATTTT.